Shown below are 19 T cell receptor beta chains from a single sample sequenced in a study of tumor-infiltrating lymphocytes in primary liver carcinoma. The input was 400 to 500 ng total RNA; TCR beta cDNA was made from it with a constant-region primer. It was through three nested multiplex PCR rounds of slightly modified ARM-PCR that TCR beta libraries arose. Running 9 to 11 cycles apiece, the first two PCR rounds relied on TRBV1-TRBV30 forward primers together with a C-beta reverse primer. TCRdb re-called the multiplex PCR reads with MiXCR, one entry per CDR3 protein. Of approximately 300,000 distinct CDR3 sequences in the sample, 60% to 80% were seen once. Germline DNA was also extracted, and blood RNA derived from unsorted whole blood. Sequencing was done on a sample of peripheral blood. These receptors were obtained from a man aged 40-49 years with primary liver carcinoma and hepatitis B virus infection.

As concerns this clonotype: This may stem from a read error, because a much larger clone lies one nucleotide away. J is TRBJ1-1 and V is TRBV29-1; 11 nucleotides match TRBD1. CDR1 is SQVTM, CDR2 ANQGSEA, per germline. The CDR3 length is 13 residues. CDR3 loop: CSAGQGGGTGAFF. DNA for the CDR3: TGCAGCGCGGGACAGGGGGGGGGCACTGGAGCTTTCTTT.

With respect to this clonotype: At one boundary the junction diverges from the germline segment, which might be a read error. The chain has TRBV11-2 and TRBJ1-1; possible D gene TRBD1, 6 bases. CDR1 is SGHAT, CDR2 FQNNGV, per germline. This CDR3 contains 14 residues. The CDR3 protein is CANSTPSQGTDAFF. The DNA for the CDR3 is TGTGCCAACAGCACCCCCTCACAGGGAACTGACGCTTTCTTT.

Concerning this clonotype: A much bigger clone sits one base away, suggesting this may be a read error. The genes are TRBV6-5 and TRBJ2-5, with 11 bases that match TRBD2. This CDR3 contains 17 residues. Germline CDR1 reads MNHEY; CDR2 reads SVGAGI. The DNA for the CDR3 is TGTGCCAGCAGGTACTCGGAGGGGACTAGCGGAAGAAGGACCCAGTACTTC. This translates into CASRYSEGTSGRRTQYF.

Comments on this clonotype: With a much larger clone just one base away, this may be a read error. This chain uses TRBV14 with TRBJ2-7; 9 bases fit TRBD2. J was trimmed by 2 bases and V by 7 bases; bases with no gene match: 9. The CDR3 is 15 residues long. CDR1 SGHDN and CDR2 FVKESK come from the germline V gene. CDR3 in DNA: TGTGCCAGCAACCGCGGGACTAGCTGTGCCTACGAGCAGTACTTC. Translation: CASNRGTSCAYEQYF.

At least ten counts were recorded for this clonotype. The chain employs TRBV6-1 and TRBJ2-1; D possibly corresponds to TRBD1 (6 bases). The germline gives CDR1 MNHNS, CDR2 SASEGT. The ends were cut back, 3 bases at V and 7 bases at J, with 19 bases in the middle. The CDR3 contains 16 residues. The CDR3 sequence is CASSDAAWGLDNEQFF. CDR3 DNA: TGTGCCAGCAGTGACGCGGCGTGGGGGCTGGATAATGAGCAGTTCTTC.

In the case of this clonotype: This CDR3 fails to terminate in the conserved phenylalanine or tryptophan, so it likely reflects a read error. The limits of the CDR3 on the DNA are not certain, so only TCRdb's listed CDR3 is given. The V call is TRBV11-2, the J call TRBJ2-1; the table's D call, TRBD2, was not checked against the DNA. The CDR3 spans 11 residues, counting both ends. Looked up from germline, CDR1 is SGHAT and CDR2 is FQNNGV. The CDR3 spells CASSIGTSKFC.

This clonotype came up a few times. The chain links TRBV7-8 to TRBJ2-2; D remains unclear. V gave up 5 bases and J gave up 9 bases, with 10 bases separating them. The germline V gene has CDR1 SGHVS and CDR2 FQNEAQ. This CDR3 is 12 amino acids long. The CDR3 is CASSPPSRELFF. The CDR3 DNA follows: TGTGCCAGCAGCCCCCCGAGTCGGGAGCTGTTTTTT.

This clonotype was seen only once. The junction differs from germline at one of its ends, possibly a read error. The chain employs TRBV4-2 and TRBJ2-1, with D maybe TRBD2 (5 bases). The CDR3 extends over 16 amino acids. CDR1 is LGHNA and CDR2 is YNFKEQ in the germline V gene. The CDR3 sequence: CVSSQAAAASYNEQFF. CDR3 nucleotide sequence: TGTGTCAGCAGCCAAGCGGCAGCCGCCTCCTACAATGAGCAGTTCTTC.

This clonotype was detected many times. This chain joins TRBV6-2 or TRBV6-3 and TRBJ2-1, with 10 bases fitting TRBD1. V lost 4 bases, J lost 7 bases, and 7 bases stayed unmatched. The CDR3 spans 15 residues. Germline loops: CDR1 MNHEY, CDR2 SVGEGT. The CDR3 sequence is CASSLGDRGVNEQFF. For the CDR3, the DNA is TGTGCCAGCAGTTTGGGGGACAGGGGAGTGAATGAGCAGTTCTTC.

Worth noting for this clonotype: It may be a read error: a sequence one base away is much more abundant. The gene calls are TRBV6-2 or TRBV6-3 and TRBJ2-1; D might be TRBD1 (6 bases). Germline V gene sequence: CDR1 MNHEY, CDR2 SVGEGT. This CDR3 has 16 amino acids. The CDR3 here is CASSRRDIPYVAELFF. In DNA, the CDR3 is TGTGCCAGCAGTCGCCGGGACATCCCTTATGTGGCTGAGCTGTTCTTC.

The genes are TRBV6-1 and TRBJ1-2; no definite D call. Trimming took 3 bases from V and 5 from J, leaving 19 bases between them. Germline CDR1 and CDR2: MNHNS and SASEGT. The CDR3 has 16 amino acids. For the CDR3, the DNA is TGTGCCAGCAGTGAGGAGATAGGAAAGACCTTGTATGGCTACACCTTC. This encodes CASSEEIGKTLYGYTF.

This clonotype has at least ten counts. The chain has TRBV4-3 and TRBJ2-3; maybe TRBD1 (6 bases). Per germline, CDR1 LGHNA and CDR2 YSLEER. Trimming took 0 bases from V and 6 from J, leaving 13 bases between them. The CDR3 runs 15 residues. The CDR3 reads CASSQEMRGWDTQYF. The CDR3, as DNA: TGCGCCAGCAGCCAAGAAATGAGGGGGTGGGATACGCAGTATTTT.

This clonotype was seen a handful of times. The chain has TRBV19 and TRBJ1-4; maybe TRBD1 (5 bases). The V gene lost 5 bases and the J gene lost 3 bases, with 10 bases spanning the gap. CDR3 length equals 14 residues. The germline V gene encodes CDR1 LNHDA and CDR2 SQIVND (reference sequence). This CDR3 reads CASSRGDANEKLFF. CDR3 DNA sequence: TGTGCCAGTAGTCGGGGCGATGCTAATGAAAAACTGTTTTTT.

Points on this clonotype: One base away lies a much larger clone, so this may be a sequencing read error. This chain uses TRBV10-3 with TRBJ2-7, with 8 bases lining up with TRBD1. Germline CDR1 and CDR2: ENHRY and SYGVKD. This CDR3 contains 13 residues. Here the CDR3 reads CTISETGGYEQYF. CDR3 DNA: TGTACCATCTCCGAAACAGGGGGCTACGAGCAGTACTTC.

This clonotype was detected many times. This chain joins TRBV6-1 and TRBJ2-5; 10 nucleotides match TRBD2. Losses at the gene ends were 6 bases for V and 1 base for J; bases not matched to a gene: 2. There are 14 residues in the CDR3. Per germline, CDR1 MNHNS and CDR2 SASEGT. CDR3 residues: CASRTSGLQETQYF. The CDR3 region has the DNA TGTGCCAGCAGGACTAGCGGGCTCCAAGAGACCCAGTACTTC.

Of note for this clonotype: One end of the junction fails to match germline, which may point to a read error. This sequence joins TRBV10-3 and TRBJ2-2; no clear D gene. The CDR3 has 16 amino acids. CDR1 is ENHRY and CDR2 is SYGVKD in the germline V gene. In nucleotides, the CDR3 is TGTGCCACCAGTGAGTCGAGGAGCACGAACACCGGGGAGCTGTTTTTT. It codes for CATSESRSTNTGELFF.

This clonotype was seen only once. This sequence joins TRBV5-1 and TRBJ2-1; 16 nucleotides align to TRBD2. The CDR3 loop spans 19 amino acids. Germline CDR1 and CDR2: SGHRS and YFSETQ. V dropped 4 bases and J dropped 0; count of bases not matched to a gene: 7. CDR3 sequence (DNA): TGCGCCAGCAGCAGAACGGGACTAGCGGGAGGGGGCTCCTACAATGAGCAGTTCTTC. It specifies CASSRTGLAGGGSYNEQFF.

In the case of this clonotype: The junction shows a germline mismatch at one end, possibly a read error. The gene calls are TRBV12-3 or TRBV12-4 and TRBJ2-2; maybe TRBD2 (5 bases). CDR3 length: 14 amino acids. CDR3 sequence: CASSFNPNTGEQFF. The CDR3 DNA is TGTGCCAGCAGTTTTAACCCCAACACCGGGGAGCAGTTTTTT.

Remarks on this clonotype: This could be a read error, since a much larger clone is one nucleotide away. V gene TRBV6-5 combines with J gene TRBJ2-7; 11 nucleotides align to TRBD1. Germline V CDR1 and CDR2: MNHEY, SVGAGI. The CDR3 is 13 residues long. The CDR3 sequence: CASSRTGGYERYF. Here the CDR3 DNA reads TGTGCCAGCAGTAGGACAGGGGGCTACGAGCGGTACTTC.